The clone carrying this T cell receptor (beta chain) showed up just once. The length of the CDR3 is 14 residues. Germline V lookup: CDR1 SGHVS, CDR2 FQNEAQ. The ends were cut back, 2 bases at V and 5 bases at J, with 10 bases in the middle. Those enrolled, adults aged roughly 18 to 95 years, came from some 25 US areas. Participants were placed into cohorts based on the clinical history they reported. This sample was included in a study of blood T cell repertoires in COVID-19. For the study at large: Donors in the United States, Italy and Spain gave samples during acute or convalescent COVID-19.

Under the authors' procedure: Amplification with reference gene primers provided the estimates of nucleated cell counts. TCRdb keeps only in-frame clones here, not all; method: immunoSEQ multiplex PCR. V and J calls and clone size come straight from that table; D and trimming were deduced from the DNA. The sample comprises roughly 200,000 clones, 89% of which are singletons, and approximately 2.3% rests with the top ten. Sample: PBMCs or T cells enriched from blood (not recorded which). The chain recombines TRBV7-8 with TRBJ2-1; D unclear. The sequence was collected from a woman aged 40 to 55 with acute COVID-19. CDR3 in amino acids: CASSLRNGNNEQFF. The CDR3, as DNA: TGTGCCAGCAGCTTACGCAACGGTAACAATGAGCAGTTCTTC.